The 20 T cell receptor beta chains in this list originate from one sample, sequenced in a study of blood T cell repertoires in COVID-19. Clones were read by immunoSEQ multiplex PCR, and TCRdb kept only the in-frame ones, dropping some. The sample has more than 70,000 clones, around 88% seen once; the top ten hold 7% to 7.5%. Material: peripheral blood. These receptor sequences come from a man in his 60s with acute or convalescent COVID-19.

V is TRBV7-6 and J is TRBJ1-3; D may be TRBD1 (5 bases). CDR1 and CDR2 (germline): SGHVS, FNYEAQ. The CDR3 contains 17 residues. Trimming pared 5 bases from V and 2 bases from J, leaving 19 bases between. The CDR3 sequence is CASSPMGGNLPGNTIYF. DNA for the CDR3: TGTGCCAGCAGCCCTATGGGGGGTAACCTCCCTGGAAACACCATATATTTT. The complete variable domain, with remaining parts taken from reference TRBV7-6 and TRBJ1-3, reads GAGVSQSPRYKVTKRGQDVALRCDPISGHVSLYWYRQALGQGPEFLTYFNYEAQQDKSGLPNDRFSAERPEGSISTLTIQRTEQRDSAMYRCASSPMGGNLPGNTIYFGEGSWLTVV.

The gene calls are TRBV28 and TRBJ2-7; TRBD1 matches 9 bases. The CDR3 totals 14 residues. CDR1 is MDHEN, CDR2 SYDVKM, per germline. The V segment lost 6 bases and the J segment 1 base; nucleotides outside the gene matches: 4. The CDR3 DNA is TGTGCCAGCAGACAGGGGGCGCCTTCCTACGAGCAGTACTTC. Amino acids: CASRQGAPSYEQYF.

This clone was detected once. V gene TRBV19 combines with J gene TRBJ2-6; TRBD1 agrees at 7 bases. This CDR3 has 15 residues. CDR1 and CDR2 (germline): LNHDA, SQIVND (reference sequence). With V trimmed by 10 bases and J by 2 bases, 8 bases remained unmatched. In nucleotides, the CDR3 is TGTGCCACCGTGGACAGGAGGACTGGGGCCAACGTCCTGACTTTC. Translated, it gives CATVDRRTGANVLTF.

This clone is a singleton in its sample. The chain recombines TRBV11-2 with TRBJ1-6, with D possibly matching TRBD1 (6 bases). The V gene lost 4 bases and the J gene lost 4 bases, with 20 bases spanning the gap. The CDR3 consists of 18 residues. Germline assignment: CDR1 SGHAT and CDR2 FQNNGV. CDR3 protein: CASSSLTGFGKYNSPLHF. As DNA, the CDR3 is TGTGCCAGCAGCTCTCTTACAGGGTTTGGGAAATATAATTCACCCCTCCACTTT.

The V gene is TRBV5-1, the J gene TRBJ2-1; 8 bases map to TRBD2. Germline-derived CDR1 and CDR2 are SGHRS and YFSETQ. The CDR3 length is 16 residues. The V gene end was trimmed by 2 bases and the J gene end by 0 bases; junction bases not matched to a gene: 4. The CDR3: CASSFQSGSSYNEQFF. DNA of the CDR3: TGCGCCAGCAGCTTCCAAAGCGGGAGCTCCTACAATGAGCAGTTCTTC.

Here the CDR3 reads CAIRPPSGAYNEQFF. The DNA for the CDR3 is TGTGCCATCAGACCGCCTAGCGGGGCCTACAATGAGCAGTTCTTC. The V call is TRBV10-3, the J call TRBJ2-1, with TRBD2 matching 9 bases. The V gene's germline CDR1 is ENHRY and CDR2 SYGVKD. CDR3 size: 15 residues. The ends lost 6 bases at V and 2 bases at J; junction bases unmatched: 5.

The chain carries TRBV30 and TRBJ1-2; TRBD1 might be the D (5 bases). The germline V gene has CDR1 GTSNPN and CDR2 SVGIG (reference sequence). The CDR3 is made up of 12 amino acids. With 0 bases removed from V and 8 bases from J, the gap between germline ends came to 10 bases. CDR3 region: CAWSVGREGYTF. DNA for the CDR3: TGTGCCTGGAGTGTGGGCAGGGAAGGCTACACCTTC.

This clone was found a few times. The chain couples TRBV7-9 to TRBJ1-1; D ambiguous. Germline V gene lookup returns CDR1 SEHNR and CDR2 FQNEAQ (reference sequence). This CDR3 has 13 amino acids. Trimming shortened V by 3 bases and J by 0 bases, and 5 bases separated the two germline ends. The CDR3 sequence: CASSFSMNTEAFF. CDR3 bases: TGTGCCAGCAGCTTTTCCATGAACACTGAAGCTTTCTTT.

The CDR3 DNA is TGTGCCAGCAGCTTGGACATGGATGGCTACACCTTC. Its translation is CASSLDMDGYTF. The genes are TRBV5-6 and TRBJ1-2, with D unresolved. Germline V gene data show CDR1 as SGHDT and CDR2 as YYEEEE. The CDR3 is made up of 12 amino acids. V was clipped by 0 bases and J by 6 bases, with 6 bases between them. The complete variable domain, with remaining parts taken from reference TRBV5-6 and TRBJ1-2, reads DAGVTQSPTHLIKTRGQQVTLRCSPKSGHDTVSWYQQALGQGPQFIFQYYEEEERQRGNFPDRFSGHQFPNYSSELNVNALLLGDSALYLCASSLDMDGYTFGSGTRLTVV.

The chain has TRBV9 and TRBJ2-5; D gene unclear. CDR1 is SGDLS, CDR2 YYNGEE, per germline. V dropped 4 bases and J dropped 1 base, with 8 bases sitting between them. This CDR3 contains 13 residues. The CDR3 region is CASSPLGQETQYF. CDR3 DNA sequence: TGTGCCAGCAGCCCTCTCGGCCAAGAGACCCAGTACTTC.

The rearrangement links TRBV7-9 to TRBJ2-3, with TRBD2 matching over 10 bases. The length of the CDR3 is 16 residues. J lost 2 bases, V lost 0 bases, and 2 bases had no gene match. The germline CDR1 and CDR2 sequences are SEHNR and FQNEAQ (reference sequence). This CDR3 is CASSLALAGVTDTQYF. CDR3 sequence (DNA): TGTGCCAGCAGCTTAGCTCTAGCGGGAGTCACAGATACGCAGTATTTT.

In DNA form, the CDR3 reads TGTGCCAGCAGCGCCGGGACAACGAACACCGGGGAGCTGTTTTTT. Translating gives CASSAGTTNTGELFF. The rearrangement joins TRBV9 to TRBJ2-2, with D possibly matching TRBD1 (6 bases). CDR3 length: 15 amino acids. Germline assignment: CDR1 SGDLS and CDR2 YYNGEE. Deletions cut 3 bases from V and 0 bases from J, with 9 bases between.

This clone was found a few times. J is TRBJ1-6 and V is TRBV19, with TRBD1 matching 9 bases. The germline V gene encodes CDR1 LNHDA and CDR2 SQIVND (reference sequence). There are 16 residues in the CDR3. V gave up 5 bases and J gave up 6 bases; unmatched junction bases: 8. CDR3 nucleotides: TGTGCCAGTAGTGCTCAGACAGGGGGTGGTAATTCACCCCTCCACTTT. Amino acid sequence: CASSAQTGGGNSPLHF.

The table lists this clone with a count of one. V and J are TRBV11-2 and TRBJ2-5; 10 bases map to TRBD2. Germline-derived CDR1 and CDR2 are SGHAT and FQNNGV. V gave up 5 bases and J gave up 5 bases; unmatched junction bases: 14. CDR3 length: 17 amino acids. CDR3: CASSQTGLAGAGETQYF. The CDR3 region has the DNA TGTGCCAGCAGCCAGACTGGGCTAGCGGGAGCGGGGGAGACCCAGTACTTC.

The chain recombines TRBV12-5 with TRBJ1-2; 7 nucleotides match TRBD1. Germline V gene sequence: CDR1 LGHNT, CDR2 FRNRAP. Trimming at V came to 3 bases and at J to 4 bases, leaving 5 bases not matched to a gene. This CDR3 contains 14 residues. In nucleotides, the CDR3 is TGTGCTAGTGGTTTTGACAGGGCGGGCTATGGCTACACCTTC. It yields the protein CASGFDRAGYGYTF.

The chain combines TRBV16 with TRBJ2-5, with D maybe TRBD2 (6 bases). The CDR3 runs 15 residues. Germline-derived CDR1 and CDR2 are KGHSY and FQNENV. Trimming took off 1 base at V and 4 bases at J, with 13 bases between the two ends. This CDR3 is CASSQWEAGRETQYF. The DNA of the CDR3 is TGTGCCAGCAGCCAATGGGAAGCGGGTAGAGAGACCCAGTACTTC.

V gene TRBV2 combines with J gene TRBJ1-5, with no clear D. The ends were cut back, 4 bases at V and 3 bases at J, with 10 bases in the middle. The CDR3 covers 14 residues. Germline-derived CDR1 and CDR2 are SNHLY and FYNNEI. As DNA, the CDR3 is TGTGCCAGCAGTGTTTCAGGAATCAATCAGCCCCAGCATTTT. Amino acid sequence: CASSVSGINQPQHF.

This CDR3 is CASSQDRRRTSGSYNEQFF. Written as DNA, the CDR3 is TGTGCCAGCAGCCAAGATCGACGCCGGACTAGCGGCTCCTACAATGAGCAGTTCTTC. This chain joins TRBV3-1 (or the pseudogene TRBV3-2) and TRBJ2-1; 10 bases align to TRBD2. The V segment lost 0 bases and the J segment 0 bases; nucleotides outside the gene matches: 8. CDR1 and CDR2 from the germline V gene are LGHDT and YNNKEL (reference sequence). The CDR3 sequence is 19 residues long.

The V gene is TRBV7-2, the J gene TRBJ1-3; D uncertain. The germline V gene has CDR1 SGHTA and CDR2 FQGNSA. The V and J ends lost 5 bases and 4 bases respectively, with 12 bases between them. The CDR3 runs 14 residues. The CDR3 here is CASSPLRSGNTIYF. CDR3 coding DNA: TGTGCCAGCAGCCCCCTCAGGTCCGGAAACACCATATATTTT.

The V and J genes are TRBV5-1 and TRBJ2-5; D unresolved. Germline assignment: CDR1 SGHRS and CDR2 YFSETQ. Trimming cost V 2 bases and J 4 bases, with 9 bases left between them. The CDR3 sequence is 13 residues long. CDR3 loop: CASSFQRGETQYF. The CDR3, as DNA: TGCGCCAGCAGCTTCCAGCGCGGAGAGACCCAGTACTTC.